This TCR beta chain was identified in a study of T cells in Graves' hyperthyroidism and ophthalmopathy. The CDR3 is made up of 14 amino acids. The V end was cut by 1 base, the J end by 2 bases, with 12 bases between. Germline-derived CDR1 and CDR2 are DFQATT and SNEGSKA (reference sequence). This clonotype was picked up many times. Each ophthalmopathy patient scored at least 3 on the Clinical Activity Score and at least 4 on NOSPECS grade, with duration under 3 months. Diagnoses used clinical symptoms, serum thyroxine and TRAb, thyroid ultrasound and orbital computed tomography. It was RNA transcripts that yielded the amplified TCR beta CDR3 regions. The primer set for the first-round RT-PCR of the TCR CDR3 was HTBI. TCRdb redid the calling of the multiplex PCR reads with MiXCR, one entry per CDR3 protein. The repertoire holds roughly 520,000 distinct CDR3 sequences, with around 22% as singletons.

Sequencing was done on a sample of blood. The clonotype was recovered from a woman aged 30 to 39 with Graves' ophthalmopathy. The chain combines TRBV20-1 with TRBJ2-7; D ambiguous. CDR3 sequence reads: CSARGSRKTYEQYF. The DNA for the CDR3 is TGCAGTGCTAGAGGTTCCAGGAAAACCTACGAGCAGTACTTC.